Sequencing of this T cell receptor beta chain was carried out in a study of Ad26.COV2.S vaccination and SARS-CoV-2 variants. Study summary: As a participant in COV1001, the donor was in the Ad26.COV2.S trial arm.

Germline V gene sequence: CDR1 MNHEY, CDR2 SVGAGI. V was shortened by 2 bases and J by 4 bases, with 16 bases between the two germline ends. The CDR3 is 16 amino acids. Treatment in this sample: about 20 received Ad26.COV2.S at low or high dose, single or two shots; about five received placebo; per-sample allocation not given. Sampling occurred on day 63 after the first vaccine or placebo injection. Here immunoSEQ multiplex PCR was the method, and the copy in TCRdb shows in-frame clones only, minus some. The table lists hundreds of thousands of clones, approximately 92% of them singletons. The gene calls are TRBV6-5 and TRBJ2-3, with D tentatively TRBD2 (7 bases). The source material was peripheral blood, sampled in a trial of Ad26.COV2.S vaccine versus placebo. This clonotype originated in a person between 18 and 65 years old who received the Ad26.COV2.S COVID-19 vaccine or a placebo. CDR3 protein: CASSYPRDGGPDTQYF. DNA of the CDR3: TGTGCCAGCAGTTACCCCCGGGACGGGGGGCCAGATACGCAGTATTTT.